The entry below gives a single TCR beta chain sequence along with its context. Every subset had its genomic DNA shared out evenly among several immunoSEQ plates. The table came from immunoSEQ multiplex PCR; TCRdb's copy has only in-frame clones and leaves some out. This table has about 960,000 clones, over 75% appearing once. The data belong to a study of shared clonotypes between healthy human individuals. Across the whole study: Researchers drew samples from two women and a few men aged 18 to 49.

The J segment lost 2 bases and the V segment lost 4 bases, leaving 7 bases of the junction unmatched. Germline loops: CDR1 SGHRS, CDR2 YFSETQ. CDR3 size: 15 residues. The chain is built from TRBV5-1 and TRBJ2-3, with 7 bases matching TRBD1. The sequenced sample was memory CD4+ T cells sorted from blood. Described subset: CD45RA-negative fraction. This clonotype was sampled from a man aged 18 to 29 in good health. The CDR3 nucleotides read TGCGCCAGCAGCCCAATGACAGGGCCCACAGATACGCAGTATTTT. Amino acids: CASSPMTGPTDTQYF.